The present T cell receptor (beta chain) was sequenced within a study of T-cell memory formation after mild COVID-19. Study information: Largely, the TCR clusters proved donor specific.

This clonotype was recorded a few times. The CDR3 has 12 residues. Per germline, CDR1 MNHEY and CDR2 SMNVEV (reference sequence). The V gene lost 6 bases and the J gene lost 5 bases, with 9 bases spanning the gap. In TCRdb, the 5' RACE reads were re-called with MiXCR into one record per CDR3 protein. The sample holds a few hundred thousand distinct CDR3 sequences, over 15% seen once. The rearrangement joins TRBV27 to TRBJ2-3, with a possible D match to TRBD2 (7 bases). The sample was PBMCs or a T cell subset sorted from them (not recorded which). The source of this sequence is a man aged 18 to 35 who had mild COVID-19 (a few samples of this study predate the infection). Cell type and time point are not known. The CDR3 DNA reads TGTGCCAGCAGAGGGGGGGGAGATACGCAGTATTTT. Amino acid sequence: CASRGGGDTQYF.